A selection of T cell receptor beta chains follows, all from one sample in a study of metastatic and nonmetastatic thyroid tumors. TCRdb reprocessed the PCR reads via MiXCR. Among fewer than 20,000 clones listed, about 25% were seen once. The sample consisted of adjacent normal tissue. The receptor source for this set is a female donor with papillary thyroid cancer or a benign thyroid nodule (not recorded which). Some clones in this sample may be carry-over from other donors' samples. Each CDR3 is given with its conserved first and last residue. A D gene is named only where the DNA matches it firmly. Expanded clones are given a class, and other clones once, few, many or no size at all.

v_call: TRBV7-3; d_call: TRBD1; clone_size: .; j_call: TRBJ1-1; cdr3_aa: CASSRDRVNTEAFF; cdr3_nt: TGTGCCAGCAGCAGGGACAGGGTGAACACTGAAGCTTTCTTT
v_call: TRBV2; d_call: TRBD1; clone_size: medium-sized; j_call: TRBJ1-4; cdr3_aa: CASKGQGNEKLFF; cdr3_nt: TGTGCCAGCAAGGGACAGGGAAATGAAAAACTGTTTTTT
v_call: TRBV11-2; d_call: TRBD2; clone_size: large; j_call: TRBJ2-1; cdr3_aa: CASSLDLGGKQFF; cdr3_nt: TGTGCCAGCAGCTTAGATTTGGGGGGGAAGCAGTTCTTC
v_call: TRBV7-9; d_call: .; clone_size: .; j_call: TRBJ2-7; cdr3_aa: CASTPRSAVTYEQYF; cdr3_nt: TGTGCCAGCACCCCACGGTCGGCGGTTACCTACGAGCAGTACTTC
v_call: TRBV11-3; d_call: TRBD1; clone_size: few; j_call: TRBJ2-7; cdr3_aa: CASSSADRTYEQYF; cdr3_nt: TGTGCCAGCAGCTCTGCGGACAGGACCTACGAGCAGTACTTC
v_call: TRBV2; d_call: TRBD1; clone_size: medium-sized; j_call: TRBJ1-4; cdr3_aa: CASSEDRRDEKLFF; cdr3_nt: TGTGCCAGCAGTGAGGACAGGAGGGATGAAAAACTGTTTTTT
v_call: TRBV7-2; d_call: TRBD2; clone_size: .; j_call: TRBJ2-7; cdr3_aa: CASSSRDYYEQYF; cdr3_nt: TGTGCCAGCAGCTCCAGGGACTACTACGAGCAGTACTTC
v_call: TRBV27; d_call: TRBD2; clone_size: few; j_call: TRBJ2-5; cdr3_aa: CASSLGLAGQETQYF; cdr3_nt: TGTGCCAGCAGTCTCGGACTAGCGGGACAAGAGACCCAGTACTTC
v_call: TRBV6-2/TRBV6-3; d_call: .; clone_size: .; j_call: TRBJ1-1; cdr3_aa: CASRRSGWNTEAFF; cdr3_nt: TGTGCCAGCAGGCGGTCGGGGTGGAACACTGAAGCTTTCTTT
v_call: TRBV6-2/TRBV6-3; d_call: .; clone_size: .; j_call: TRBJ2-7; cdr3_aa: CASSWTTAYEQYF; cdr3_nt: TGTGCCAGCAGCTGGACTACAGCATACGAGCAGTACTTC
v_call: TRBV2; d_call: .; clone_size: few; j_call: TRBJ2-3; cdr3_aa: CASKTRPTDTQYF; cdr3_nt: TGTGCCAGCAAAACCAGACCCACAGATACGCAGTATTTT
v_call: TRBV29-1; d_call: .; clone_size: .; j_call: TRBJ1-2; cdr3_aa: CSDTETGSNYGYTF; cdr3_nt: TGCAGCGATACAGAGACAGGATCGAACTATGGCTACACCTTC
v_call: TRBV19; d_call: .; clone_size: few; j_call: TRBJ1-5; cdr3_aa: CASDYTGLNQPQHF; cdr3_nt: TGTGCCAGCGACTACACAGGGCTCAATCAGCCCCAGCATTTT